The text below deals with one TCR beta chain. In the original processing: Estimation of nucleated cell counts relied on the amplification of reference gene primers. Measured with immunoSEQ multiplex PCR; TCRdb has only the in-frame clones, and not every one. V, J and clone size are taken as reported in that table, and D and trimming were inferred from the DNA itself. This sample carries around 310,000 clones, roughly 89% of them seen once, and the ten largest clones take about 1%. This entry comes from a study of blood T cell repertoires in COVID-19. Study overall: Donors in the United States, Italy and Spain gave samples during acute or convalescent COVID-19. PBMCs, B-cell-depleted T cells, or T cells provided the cDNA or gDNA that made up the material.

Trimming shortened V by 4 bases and J by 7 bases, and 11 bases separated the two germline ends. CDR1 and CDR2 (germline): SGHRS, YFSETQ. CDR3 size: 12 residues. Seattle patients were enrolled while actively infected and followed longitudinally. This TCR was recovered from a woman between 40 and 55 years old with COVID-19, enrolled during active disease. Sequenced material: peripheral blood. The V call is TRBV5-1, the J call TRBJ1-2; D unresolved. CDR3 sequence: CASSPESGGYTF. The CDR3 DNA reads as TGCGCCAGCAGCCCGGAGTCTGGTGGCTACACCTTC.